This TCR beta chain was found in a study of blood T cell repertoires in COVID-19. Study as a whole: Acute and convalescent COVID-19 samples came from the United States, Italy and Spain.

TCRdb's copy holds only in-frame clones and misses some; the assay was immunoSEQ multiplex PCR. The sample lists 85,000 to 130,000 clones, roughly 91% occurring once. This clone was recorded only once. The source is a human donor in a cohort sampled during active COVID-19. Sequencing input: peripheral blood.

The CDR3 DNA reads as TGTGCCAGCAGCTATGGACTGGCTTCGCCCCAGCATTTT. It is translated as CASSYGLASPQHF. This chain connects TRBV12-3 or TRBV12-4 to TRBJ1-5; D unclear. Trimming took 6 bases from V and 9 from J, leaving 15 bases between them. CDR3 length: 13 amino acids.